A single sample is the source of the 13 T cell receptor beta chains below, sequenced in a study of T cell responses to AZD1222 COVID-19 vaccine. Libraries were prepared by immunoSEQ multiplex PCR; TCRdb keeps only in-frame clonotypes and omits some of them. The data hold about 130,000 clones, with over 90% observed a single time. Sequenced material: peripheral blood, taken on day 0 of AZD1222 vaccination. These receptors were collected from an adult in good health.

V and J are TRBV11-2 and TRBJ1-6; possibly TRBD1 for D (6 bases). V was cut by 6 bases and J by 10 bases, with 16 bases left in between. There are 14 residues in the CDR3. Germline CDR1 is SGHAT and CDR2 is FQNNGV. CDR3 nucleotide sequence: TGTGCCAGCAGTACGGGACATGGTGACTCACCCCTCCACTTT. It is translated as CASSTGHGDSPLHF.

The CDR3 protein is CASSPTSGRAVSYNEQFF. CDR3 nucleotides: TGTGCCAGCAGCCCAACTAGCGGGAGGGCCGTATCCTACAATGAGCAGTTCTTC. The rearrangement joins TRBV11-2 to TRBJ2-1, with TRBD2 identical over 13 bases. V was pared by 5 bases and J by 1 base, with 8 bases of the junction left unmatched. This CDR3 region has 18 residues. Germline V gene data show CDR1 as SGHAT and CDR2 as FQNNGV.

The rearrangement uses TRBV4-2 and TRBJ1-3, with D unresolved. Germline loops: CDR1 LGHNA, CDR2 YNFKEQ. Trimming pared 0 bases from V and 4 bases from J, leaving 13 bases between. This CDR3 comprises 16 residues. CDR3 nucleotides: TGTGCCAGCAGCCAAGAGAAAATTTTGCCCGGAAACACCATATATTTT. Amino acid sequence: CASSQEKILPGNTIYF.

This clone was observed a single time. This chain uses TRBV4-3 with TRBJ1-1; D remains ambiguous. Trimming removed 1 base at V and 6 bases at J, with 6 bases between. Germline loops: CDR1 LGHNA, CDR2 YSLEER. The length of the CDR3 is 12 residues. In DNA form, the CDR3 reads TGCGCCAGCAGCCAAGGCCGGTCTGAAGCTTTCTTT. Encoded protein: CASSQGRSEAFF.

The chain joins TRBV3-1 (or the pseudogene TRBV3-2) to TRBJ1-6, with 8 positions matching TRBD1. The germline CDR1 and CDR2 sequences are LGHDT and YNNKEL (reference sequence). V was clipped by 1 base and J by 11 bases; unmatched bases: 7. This CDR3 contains 15 residues. CDR3 in DNA: TGTGCCAGCAGCCAAGTTCCGGGACAGGCGGCACCCCTCCACTTT. It encodes CASSQVPGQAAPLHF.

The V gene is TRBV6-2 or TRBV6-3, the J gene TRBJ1-1; D is unclear. The CDR3 extends over 17 amino acids. Trimming removed 3 bases from V and 0 bases from J, with 17 bases in between. CDR1 and CDR2 from the germline V gene are MNHEY and SVGEGT. The CDR3 nucleotides are TGTGCCAGCAGTTATCCCTCACTCCATACCGTGAACACTGAAGCTTTCTTT. Translated, it gives CASSYPSLHTVNTEAFF.

CDR3 sequence: CASSYRGGVGNTIYF. CDR3 nucleotides: TGTGCCAGCAGTTACCGGGGTGGTGTGGGAAACACCATATATTTT. J is TRBJ1-3 and V is TRBV6-5; D is unresolved. With 2 bases removed from V and 4 bases from J, the gap between germline ends came to 12 bases. The germline gives CDR1 MNHEY, CDR2 SVGAGI. The CDR3 totals 15 residues.

V and J are TRBV7-2 and TRBJ1-1; maybe TRBD1 (6 bases). The germline gives CDR1 SGHTA, CDR2 FQGNSA. Trimming removed 1 base from V and 11 bases from J, with 23 bases in between. The CDR3 runs 16 residues. CDR3 in DNA: TGTGCCAGCAGCTTAGTGATCGTGGGCGCAGGGGACACGGCTTTCTTT. This gives the protein CASSLVIVGAGDTAFF.

V is TRBV11-2 and J is TRBJ2-1, with 8 positions matching TRBD1. V dropped 4 bases and J dropped 7; count of bases not matched to a gene: 6. The CDR3 covers 14 residues. The V gene's germline CDR1 is SGHAT and CDR2 FQNNGV. The chain's CDR3 is CASSSGQGRNEQFF. The CDR3, as DNA: TGTGCCAGCAGCTCCGGACAGGGACGTAATGAGCAGTTCTTC.

The DNA for the CDR3 is TGTGCCAGCAGCCTTGGACTAGCGGGAGGCCGGGTAACGCAGTATTTT. Its translation: CASSLGLAGGRVTQYF. V and J are TRBV3-1 (or the pseudogene TRBV3-2) and TRBJ2-3; TRBD2 matches at 14 bases. The V and J ends lost 4 bases and 9 bases, in that order; junction bases with no gene match: 9. Germline V gives CDR1 LGHDT, CDR2 YNNKEL (reference sequence). This CDR3 is built from 16 residues.

The genes are TRBV19 and TRBJ1-2, with no clear D. Deletions cut 10 bases from V and 1 base from J, with 13 bases between. CDR3 length: 13 residues. Germline CDR1 LNHDA, CDR2 SQIVND (reference sequence). The CDR3 protein is CATSRTDNYGYTF. CDR3 nucleotides: TGTGCCACCTCCCGGACTGATAACTATGGCTACACCTTC.

The chain joins TRBV7-2 to TRBJ1-1; tentatively, D is TRBD1 (5 bases). The CDR3 extends over 15 amino acids. Germline loops: CDR1 SGHTA, CDR2 FQGNSA. Trimming took 5 bases from V and 4 from J, leaving 17 bases between them. For the CDR3, the DNA is TGTGCCAGCAGCCTAAGTGGGGGGGGAGGCACTGAAGCTTTCTTT. As protein: CASSLSGGGGTEAFF. Using reference TRBV7-2 and TRBJ1-1 for the parts outside the CDR3, the full variable domain is GAGVSQSPSNKVTEKGKDVELRCDPISGHTALYWYRQSLGQGLEFLIYFQGNSAPDKSGLPSDRFSAERTGGSVSTLTIQRTQQEDSAVYLCASSLSGGGGTEAFFGQGTRLTVV.

This clone was seen at least ten times. This chain links TRBV5-4 with TRBJ2-6; D gene ambiguous. Germline CDR1 SGHNT, CDR2 YYREEE (reference sequence). Trimming removed 0 bases at V and 2 bases at J, with 3 bases between. The CDR3 is 14 residues long. CDR3 region: CASSLDPGANVLTF. DNA for the CDR3: TGTGCCAGCAGCTTGGATCCTGGGGCCAACGTCCTGACTTTC. Looking up the rest from reference TRBV5-4 and TRBJ2-6 gives the full variable domain: ETGVTQSPTHLIKTRGQQVTLRCSSQSGHNTVSWYQQALGQGPQFIFQYYREEENGRGNFPPRFSGLQFPNYSSELNVNALELDDSALYLCASSLDPGANVLTFGAGSRLTVL.